The 27 T cell receptor beta chains below all came from one sample that was sequenced in a study of blood T cell repertoires in COVID-19. Generated by immunoSEQ multiplex PCR, the TCRdb table keeps only in-frame clones and is missing some. The profile shows 100,000 to 120,000 clones, about 88% of them singletons. The material sequenced was peripheral blood. The receptors originated from a woman aged 45 to 65 with acute or convalescent COVID-19.

In its sample, this clone was seen once. The chain is built from TRBV7-8 and TRBJ2-7; possibly TRBD1 for D (6 bases). CDR1 SGHVS and CDR2 FQNEAQ come from the germline V gene. V lost 1 base to trimming and J lost 5 bases, with 12 bases between them. The length of the CDR3 is 14 residues. CDR3 residues: CASSLGTASHEQYF. CDR3 in DNA: TGTGCCAGCAGCTTAGGGACAGCGAGCCACGAGCAGTACTTC.

This clone showed up just once. CDR3 sequence reads: CASTSEAGVSGELFF. CDR3 coding DNA: TGTGCCAGCACGTCCGAAGCGGGAGTCTCCGGGGAGCTGTTTTTT. This chain links TRBV2 with TRBJ2-2; TRBD2 matches 8 bases. Germline V gene data show CDR1 as SNHLY and CDR2 as FYNNEI. The CDR3 sequence is 15 residues long. After removal of 7 bases from V and 6 bases from J, the junction contained 10 bases not matched to a gene.

The table lists this clone with a count of one. The rearrangement joins TRBV21-1 to TRBJ1-6; TRBD1 is the table's D call, not checked against the DNA. TRBV21-1 is labeled a pseudogene. This CDR3 region has 17 residues. The CDR3: CASSKKGATSYNSPLHF. The DNA of the CDR3 is TGTGCCAGCAGCAAAAAGGGGGCGACTTCCTATAATTCACCCCTCCACTTT.

Only one count was recorded for this clone. J is TRBJ2-1 and V is TRBV7-2; D unclear. This CDR3 has 12 residues. V was shortened by 1 base and J by 5 bases, with 3 bases between the two germline ends. CDR1 and CDR2 (germline): SGHTA, FQGNSA. The CDR3 DNA reads TGTGCCAGCAGCTTAGGGCACAATGAGCAGTTCTTC. Residues: CASSLGHNEQFF.

CDR3 DNA sequence: TGCAGCGTGAGGGAAGCCGGATGGAACACTGAAGCTTTCTTT. This encodes CSVREAGWNTEAFF. The V call is TRBV29-1, the J call TRBJ1-1, with D unresolved. CDR1 and CDR2 (germline): SQVTM, ANQGSEA. This CDR3 contains 14 residues. V was pared by 6 bases and J by 1 base, with 15 bases between.

This clone was seen only once. The gene calls are TRBV10-3 and TRBJ2-5, with 10 bases matching TRBD2. The CDR3 totals 15 residues. Germline V gene lookup returns CDR1 ENHRY and CDR2 SYGVKD. Trimming removed 3 bases from V and 2 bases from J; junction bases left unmatched: 3. This CDR3 is CAISDKREGQETQYF. DNA for the CDR3: TGTGCCATCAGTGATAAGCGGGAGGGTCAAGAGACCCAGTACTTC.

The chain's CDR3 is CASSQGVVRQELFF. The CDR3 bases are TGTGCCAGCAGCCAGGGGGTGGTGAGGCAGGAGCTGTTTTTT. This chain uses TRBV6-6 with TRBJ2-2; 7 bases are a match to TRBD1. V lost 6 bases to trimming and J lost 10 bases; unmatched junction nucleotides: 11. The CDR3 contains 14 residues. CDR1 and CDR2 from the germline V gene are MNHNY and SVGAGI (reference sequence).

The chain recombines TRBV20-1 with TRBJ2-7; 8 bases align to TRBD2. The CDR3 length is 15 residues. Germline V gene sequence: CDR1 DFQATT, CDR2 SNEGSKA (reference sequence). Trimming at V came to 3 bases and at J to 3 bases, leaving 10 bases not matched to a gene. Here the CDR3 DNA reads TGCAGTGCTAGTGCGGGGGCGGGAGGAGTCTACGAGCAGTACTTC. Translation: CSASAGAGGVYEQYF.

The chain carries TRBV18 and TRBJ2-1, with 8 bases lining up with TRBD2. The germline gives CDR1 KGHSH, CDR2 LQKENI. V gave up 2 bases and J gave up 4 bases; unmatched junction bases: 10. The CDR3 is 17 residues long. The CDR3 here is CASSPKSTGGRYNEQFF. As DNA, the CDR3 is TGTGCCAGCTCACCAAAATCTACGGGAGGGCGATACAATGAGCAGTTCTTC.

The chain links TRBV5-1 to TRBJ1-3; D remains ambiguous. The germline V gene encodes CDR1 SGHRS and CDR2 YFSETQ. CDR3 length: 15 residues. V was cut by 5 bases and J by 2 bases, with 14 bases left in between. CDR3 loop: CASRSGVRAGNTIYF. The CDR3 DNA is TGCGCCAGCAGGAGCGGAGTACGAGCTGGAAACACCATATATTTT.

V gene TRBV3-1 (or the pseudogene TRBV3-2) combines with J gene TRBJ1-6; no clear D gene. Germline V lookup: CDR1 LGHDT, CDR2 YNNKEL (reference sequence). The CDR3 has 18 amino acids. V lost 1 base and J lost 7, with 20 bases in between. CDR3 sequence reads: CASSQVPPVAGRNSPLHF. The CDR3 nucleotides are TGTGCCAGCAGCCAAGTCCCCCCTGTGGCGGGTAGAAATTCACCCCTCCACTTT.

The chain is built from TRBV2 and TRBJ1-5; 9 bases line up with TRBD1. J was trimmed by 5 bases and V by 6 bases; bases with no gene match: 8. The CDR3 is made up of 15 amino acids. From germline, CDR1 is SNHLY and CDR2 FYNNEI. The chain's CDR3 is CASRGGTGPDQPQHF. The CDR3 nucleotides are TGTGCCAGCAGGGGGGGGACAGGGCCGGATCAGCCCCAGCATTTT.

The CDR3, as DNA: TGCGCCAGCAGCTTGGACGGTATGAACACTGAAGCTTTCTTT. Protein sequence: CASSLDGMNTEAFF. The chain links TRBV5-1 to TRBJ1-1; no clear D. The CDR3 covers 14 residues. CDR1 and CDR2 (germline): SGHRS, YFSETQ. Trimming cost V 0 bases and J 0 bases, with 6 bases left between them.

The CDR3 DNA follows: TGTGCCTGGGGCACCGGGAGTAACTACGAGCAGTACTTC. Residues: CAWGTGSNYEQYF. The V call is TRBV30, the J call TRBJ2-7, with D possibly TRBD2 on 6 matching bases. V was pared by 5 bases and J by 3 bases, with 14 bases between. The CDR3 totals 13 residues. CDR1 GTSNPN and CDR2 SVGIG come from the germline V gene (reference sequence).

This chain joins TRBV28 and TRBJ1-4; D gene ambiguous. The V end lost 5 bases, the J end lost 1 base, and 5 bases lay between the germline ends. Germline assignment: CDR1 MDHEN and CDR2 SYDVKM. This CDR3 spans 13 amino acids. The CDR3 sequence is CASSVQTNEKLFF. CDR3 in DNA: TGTGCCAGCAGTGTTCAAACTAATGAAAAACTGTTTTTT.

This sequence joins TRBV7-9 and TRBJ2-3, with TRBD2 matching 10 bases. Trimming cost V 1 base and J 2 bases; bases outside gene matches: 3. Germline assignment: CDR1 SEHNR and CDR2 FQNEAQ (reference sequence). The CDR3 extends over 16 amino acids. CDR3: CASSLVTSGYTDTQYF. The DNA for the CDR3 is TGTGCCAGCAGCTTAGTGACTAGCGGGTACACAGATACGCAGTATTTT.

V and J are TRBV10-3 and TRBJ2-3; the D is unclear. This CDR3 has 14 residues. The germline V gene has CDR1 ENHRY and CDR2 SYGVKD. Trimming left V 4 bases short and J 1 base short, with 9 bases between. The CDR3 DNA reads as TGTGCCATCAGTGGTCTCCGAGGCACAGATACGCAGTATTTT. Its translation: CAISGLRGTDTQYF.

The chain recombines TRBV18 with TRBJ1-3; TRBD1 matches at 8 bases. CDR3 length equals 15 residues. Germline CDR1 reads KGHSH; CDR2 reads LQKENI. Unmatched junction bases numbered 6, after V lost 4 bases and J lost 4 bases. The CDR3 loop is CASSRRTGTGNTIYF. CDR3 bases: TGTGCCAGCTCACGACGGACAGGGACCGGAAACACCATATATTTT. The complete variable domain, with remaining parts taken from reference TRBV18 and TRBJ1-3, reads NAGVMQNPRHLVRRRGQEARLRCSPMKGHSHVYWYRQLPEEGLKFMVYLQKENIIDESGMPKERFSAEFPKEGPSILRIQQVVRGDSAAYFCASSRRTGTGNTIYFGEGSWLTVV.

This chain joins TRBV4-2 and TRBJ2-1; TRBD1 aligns across 11 bases. The V and J ends lost 5 bases and 8 bases, in that order; junction bases with no gene match: 11. Germline lookup yields CDR1 LGHNA and CDR2 YNFKEQ. There are 16 residues in the CDR3. In DNA, the CDR3 is TGTGCCAGCAGCATCTCCGGGACAGGGGGTTTCGATGAGCAGTTCTTC. Translation: CASSISGTGGFDEQFF.

The chain has TRBV19 and TRBJ1-1; 8 bases align to TRBD1. This CDR3 contains 17 residues. V was clipped by 6 bases and J by 5 bases; unmatched bases: 17. The germline V gene has CDR1 LNHDA and CDR2 SQIVND (reference sequence). The CDR3 nucleotides are TGTGCCAGTAGGAGGGGGACCGGACAGGGAAGGGAAACTGAAGCTTTCTTT. This translates into CASRRGTGQGRETEAFF.

This rearrangement joins TRBV25-1 to TRBJ1-4; a weak D match, TRBD1 (5 bases). The V end was cut by 8 bases, the J end by 3 bases, with 10 bases between. The CDR3 length is 13 residues. The germline gives CDR1 MGHDK, CDR2 SYGVNS. Here the CDR3 DNA reads TGTGCCAGCGGGGGAGGACCTAATGAAAAACTGTTTTTT. Amino acid sequence: CASGGGPNEKLFF.

The V and J genes are TRBV30 and TRBJ1-4; D is undetermined. The CDR3 extends over 13 amino acids. V dropped 7 bases and J dropped 7 bases, with 16 bases sitting between them. Per the germline V gene, CDR1 is GTSNPN and CDR2 is SVGIG (reference sequence). DNA for the CDR3: TGTGCCTACATGACCCCGGAGGGTGAAAAACTGTTTTTT. Translated: CAYMTPEGEKLFF.

The genes are TRBV3-1 (or the pseudogene TRBV3-2) and TRBJ2-1, with a weak D call TRBD1 (5 bases). V was trimmed by 3 bases and J by 5 bases, leaving 11 bases between them. The CDR3 runs to 14 residues. Germline assignment: CDR1 LGHDT and CDR2 YNNKEL (reference sequence). The CDR3 protein is CASSHRAINNEQFF. CDR3 in DNA: TGTGCCAGCAGCCACAGGGCCATCAACAATGAGCAGTTCTTC.

In its sample, this clone was seen once. V usage is TRBV29-1 and J usage is TRBJ1-2, with D perhaps matching TRBD1 (6 bases). Germline CDR1 reads SQVTM; CDR2 reads ANQGSEA. The ends were cut back, 4 bases at V and 8 bases at J, with 14 bases in the middle. The CDR3 sequence is 12 residues long. Here the CDR3 DNA reads TGCAGCGTTGGGGGGGGGCCCTTCGGCTACACCTTC. Its translation is CSVGGGPFGYTF.

The rearrangement joins TRBV3-1 (or the pseudogene TRBV3-2) to TRBJ2-5, with a tentative D call TRBD1 (6 bases). The CDR3 has 16 amino acids. V lost 4 bases to trimming and J lost 2 bases, with 17 bases between them. CDR1 is LGHDT and CDR2 is YNNKEL in the germline V gene (reference sequence). The CDR3 DNA reads as TGTGCCAGCAGCCTTCTCGGGACACCCAGTCAAGAGACCCAGTACTTC. Amino acids: CASSLLGTPSQETQYF.

The gene calls are TRBV9 and TRBJ2-1; TRBD1 agrees at 9 bases. V lost 1 base to trimming and J lost 4 bases; unmatched junction nucleotides: 3. CDR1 is SGDLS and CDR2 is YYNGEE in the germline V gene. The CDR3 is made up of 15 amino acids. CDR3 DNA sequence: TGTGCCAGCAGCGTAAGACAGGGGGGATACAATGAGCAGTTCTTC. Residues: CASSVRQGGYNEQFF.

The chain uses TRBV19 and TRBJ2-2; 7 bases fit TRBD1. The CDR3 is 17 amino acids. J lost 0 bases, V lost 5 bases, and 9 bases had no gene match. Germline V gene data show CDR1 as LNHDA and CDR2 as SQIVND (reference sequence). The CDR3 DNA sequence: TGTGCCAGTAGTGCCCTCCACAGGGGCGCGAACACCGGGGAGCTGTTTTTT. Amino acids: CASSALHRGANTGELFF.